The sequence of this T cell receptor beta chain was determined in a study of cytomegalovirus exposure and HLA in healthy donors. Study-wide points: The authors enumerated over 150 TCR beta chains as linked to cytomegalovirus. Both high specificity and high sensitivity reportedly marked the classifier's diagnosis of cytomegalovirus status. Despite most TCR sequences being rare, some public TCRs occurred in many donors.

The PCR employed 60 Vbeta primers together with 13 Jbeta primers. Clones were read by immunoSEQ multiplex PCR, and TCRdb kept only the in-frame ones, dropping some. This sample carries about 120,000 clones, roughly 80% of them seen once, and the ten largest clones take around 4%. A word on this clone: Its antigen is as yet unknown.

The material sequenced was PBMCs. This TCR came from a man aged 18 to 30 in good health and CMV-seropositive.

CDR3 coding DNA: TGTGCCAGCACCCTCCGGGGAGATACGCAGTATTTT. Encoded protein: CASTLRGDTQYF. V is TRBV7-2 and J is TRBJ2-3; D may be TRBD2 (5 bases). This CDR3 is built from 12 residues. The germline V and J ends were trimmed by 7 bases and 5 bases, with 10 bases remaining between them. Germline CDR1 SGHTA, CDR2 FQGNSA.